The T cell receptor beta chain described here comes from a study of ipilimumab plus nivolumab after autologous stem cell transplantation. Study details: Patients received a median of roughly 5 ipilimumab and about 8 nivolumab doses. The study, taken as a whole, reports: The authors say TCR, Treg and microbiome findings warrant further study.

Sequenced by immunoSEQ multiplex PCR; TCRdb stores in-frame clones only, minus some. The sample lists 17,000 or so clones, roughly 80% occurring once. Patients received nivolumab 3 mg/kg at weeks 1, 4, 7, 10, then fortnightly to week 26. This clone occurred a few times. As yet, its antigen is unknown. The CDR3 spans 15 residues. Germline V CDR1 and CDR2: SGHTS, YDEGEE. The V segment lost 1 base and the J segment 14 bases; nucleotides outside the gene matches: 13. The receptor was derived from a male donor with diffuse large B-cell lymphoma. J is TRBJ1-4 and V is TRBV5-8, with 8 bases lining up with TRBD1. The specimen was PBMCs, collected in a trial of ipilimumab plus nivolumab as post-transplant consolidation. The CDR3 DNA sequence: TGTGCCAGCAGCTTGAAGTACAGGGGGACCCTGGGGCTGTTTTTT. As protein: CASSLKYRGTLGLFF.